This T cell receptor beta chain was sequenced in a study of beta chain features in type 1 diabetes (dated by TCRdb to the late 2010s). Regarding the research as a whole: Patients and healthy donors did not differ in mean age, gender distribution, total cell number or subset yield. Across all samples, fewer than 130 million sorted cells were examined, and cell number per subset correlated strongly with RNA yield. In the study, recently diagnosed type 1 diabetes patients and matched healthy donors were compared on the TCRB repertoires of their sorted circulating CD4+ T cell subsets. Naive and central memory subsets were obtained from all 30 or so donors, but regulatory and stem cell-like memory subsets were isolated from only 8 patients and roughly eight healthy donors.

General study outcomes and caveats: Naive, central memory and regulatory TCRB repertoires appeared to be more similar among patients than among healthy donors. In all four CD4+ subsets, TCRB CDR3 length was moderately but significantly shorter in type 1 diabetes patients. Because cDNA was sequenced instead of genomic DNA, activated cells with high expression could be over-represented, although the groups did not differ in activation or CD3 levels. PCR may preferentially amplify shorter templates, but because patient and control samples were amplified and corrected together, any resulting skew would affect both groups equally. Because small numbers of individuals were included in the HLA sub-analyses, any influence of HLA type on TCRB rearrangement was left unresolved. Fewer insertions and more nucleotide deletions at VDJ recombination sites were observed in patients with type 1 diabetes, implying thymic rearrangement abnormalities.

The entire isolated RNA was reverse transcribed using the High Capacity cDNA Reverse Transcription Kit, and thus expressed TCRB transcripts were sequenced. Naive, central memory and regulatory T cell samples underwent deep immunoSEQ sequencing, averaging about 3.57 million total reads per sample. Sorted cells were lysed in RLT buffer, and RNA was extracted using DNase-treated RNeasy Micro or Mini kits according to cell number. To prevent cross-contamination, each cell subset was processed individually, whereas patient and healthy donor samples were processed jointly. The immunoSEQ multiplex PCR was used to amplify TCRB sequences from cDNA, yielding 87-bp fragments that span the CDR3 region. Amplicons were sequenced on the Illumina HiSeq platform. As for how the authors treated the data: Synthetic template baselines were used to correct PCR bias computationally, reads within Hamming distance 2 were collapsed, and singletons that could not be merged were discarded. Reads were aligned against IMGT so that V, D and J genes, CDR3 length and insertions or deletions at six rearrangement sites could be assigned. Within each subset, clonotype counts were normalized to sorted cell number, after which true diversity and Gini coefficients were computed with the tcR R package. The overlap coefficient, calculated on TCRB nucleotide sequences, was used to quantify repertoire sharing. Out-of-frame TCRB sequences from naive cells were analyzed as a proxy for the pre-selection repertoire. The source is immuneACCESS, and TCRdb retained only in-frame sequences with V and J called. Part of the clones is not carried over; for the studies checked, unresolved V genes explain less than half of this, and the remainder is unexplained. V and J calls and clone size are as listed in that table; D and trimming were resolved from the DNA. The sample profile shows about 400,000 clones; around 13% of them were found once. The ten largest account for approximately 0.015% of the sample.

Germline trimming: 6 bases from V, 3 bases from J; junction bases outside gene matches: 6. From the germline V gene, CDR1 is MNHNS and CDR2 is SASEGT. From its cysteine to its phenylalanine, the CDR3 spans 15 amino acids. The only DNA kept is the CDR3, 45 bases in frame from the first base. This clone turned up a few times. Its antigen remains unidentified. Base quality data are lacking; no much larger clone is found one base away. A single peripheral blood draw of around 0.11 L on average was collected from each donor into heparinised tubes. Using a panel that included CD45RO, CCR7, CD25, CD127, CD95 and CD27, naive, central memory, regulatory and stem cell-like memory CD4+ T cells were sorted on a BD FACSAria II. Every sorted population had a purity above 95%. Right away, PBMCs were isolated by Lymphoprep density gradient centrifugation and were stained directly, with no culture step. So that batch effects would be minimized, each experiment stained and sorted samples in pairs, pairing one healthy donor with one patient.

This clonotype was obtained from a man younger than 35 in good health. The rearrangement combines TRBV6-1 with TRBJ2-2, with TRBD1 matching 8 junction bases. Sequenced input: naive CD4+ T cells from blood. Explained via the paper, the cell subset or site label denotes: true naive CD4+ T cells. At the DNA level, the sequence is TGTGCCAGCAGGCCAGGGGGCGCGGACACCGGGGAGCTGTTTTTT. Translated, it reads CASRPGGADTGELFF.